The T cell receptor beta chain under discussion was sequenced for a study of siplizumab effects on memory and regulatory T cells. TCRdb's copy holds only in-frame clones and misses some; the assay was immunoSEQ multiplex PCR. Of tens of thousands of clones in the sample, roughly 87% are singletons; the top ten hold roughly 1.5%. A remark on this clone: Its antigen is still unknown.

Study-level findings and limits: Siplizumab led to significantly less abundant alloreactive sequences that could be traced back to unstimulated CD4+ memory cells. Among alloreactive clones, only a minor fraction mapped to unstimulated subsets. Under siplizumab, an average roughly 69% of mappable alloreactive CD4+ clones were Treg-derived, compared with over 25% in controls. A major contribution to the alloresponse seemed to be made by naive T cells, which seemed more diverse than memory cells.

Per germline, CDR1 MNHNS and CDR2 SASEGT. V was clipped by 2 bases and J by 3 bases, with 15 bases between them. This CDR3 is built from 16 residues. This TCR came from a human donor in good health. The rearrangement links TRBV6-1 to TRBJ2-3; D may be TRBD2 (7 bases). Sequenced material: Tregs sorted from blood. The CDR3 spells CASSERGGLGTDTQYF. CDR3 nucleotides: TGTGCCAGCAGTGAAAGGGGGGGCTTGGGGACAGATACGCAGTATTTT.